The 12 T cell receptor beta chains reported below all come from one sample, sequenced in a study of blood T cell repertoires in COVID-19. Some clones are missing from TCRdb's copy, which holds only in-frame ones; the method was immunoSEQ multiplex PCR. The repertoire consists of around 260,000 clones, with about 89% occurring once and the leading ten covering roughly 2.5%. Sequenced input: peripheral blood. Receptor source: a woman aged 50 to 60 with acute or convalescent COVID-19.

The chain is built from TRBV21-1 and TRBJ1-2. TRBV21-1 is noted as a pseudogene. The CDR3 runs to 16 residues. The DNA of the CDR3 is TGTGCCAGCAGCAGGCAGGGTCTGCGGGGTTTGAATGGCTACACCTTC. Residues: CASSRQGLRGLNGYTF.

V is TRBV7-9 and J is TRBJ1-3; D is ambiguous. Germline assignment: CDR1 SEHNR and CDR2 FQNEAQ (reference sequence). CDR3 size: 18 residues. V lost 4 bases and J lost 0, with 19 bases in between. Here the CDR3 reads CASSSFNGVGVSGNTIYF. CDR3 in DNA: TGTGCCAGCAGCTCCTTCAATGGGGTCGGGGTCTCTGGAAACACCATATATTTT.

This sequence joins TRBV6-5 and TRBJ2-5; possibly TRBD2 for D (5 bases). The V end was cut by 0 bases, the J end by 0 bases, with 5 bases between. The germline CDR1 and CDR2 sequences are MNHEY and SVGAGI. The CDR3 has 14 amino acids. The CDR3 is CASSYSGDQETQYF. CDR3 DNA sequence: TGTGCCAGCAGTTACTCCGGGGACCAAGAGACCCAGTACTTC.

The gene calls are TRBV2 and TRBJ1-1; D not resolved. Trimming shortened V by 0 bases and J by 0 bases, and 8 bases separated the two germline ends. Germline CDR1 is SNHLY and CDR2 is FYNNEI. The CDR3 length is 15 residues. CDR3 nucleotide sequence: TGTGCCAGCAGTGAAGCGCGGGCAGTGAACACTGAAGCTTTCTTT. Translated, it gives CASSEARAVNTEAFF.

This clone was counted between two and nine times. The rearrangement links TRBV19 to TRBJ2-2; 8 bases are a match to TRBD2. CDR1 LNHDA and CDR2 SQIVND come from the germline V gene (reference sequence). This CDR3 has 14 amino acids. J was trimmed by 5 bases and V by 6 bases; bases with no gene match: 5. The CDR3 DNA follows: TGTGCCAGTAGACTAGCGGAGGGTACCGGGGAGCTGTTTTTT. Translated: CASRLAEGTGELFF.

DNA of the CDR3: TGTGGTGGAAGGGGGGGTCAGCCCCAGCATTTT. Amino acid sequence: CGGRGGQPQHF. The chain links TRBV15 to TRBJ1-5; the D gene is possibly TRBD1 (6 bases). The germline V gene has CDR1 LNHNV and CDR2 YYDKDF (reference sequence). The CDR3 covers 11 residues. Full variable domain (remainder filled in from reference TRBV15 and TRBJ1-5): DAMVIQNPRYQVTQFGKPVTLSCSQTLNHNVMYWYQQKSSQAPKLLFHYYDKDFNNEADTPDNFQSRRPNTSFCFLDIRSPGLGDTAMYLCGGRGGQPQHFGDGTRLSIL.

This chain connects TRBV4-1 to TRBJ2-7, with 13 positions matching TRBD2. Germline lookup yields CDR1 MGHRA and CDR2 YSYEKL. The CDR3 runs 19 residues. V shed 3 bases and J 0 bases; nucleotides not matched to a gene: 11. The CDR3 loop reads CASSHPTSGRSQPSYEQYF. The CDR3 nucleotides are TGCGCCAGCAGCCACCCGACTAGCGGGAGGTCACAACCCTCCTACGAGCAGTACTTC.

This clone showed up just a few times. The CDR3 coding sequence is TGCAGCGTTGTGAATCAGGCGAACACTGAAGCTTTCTTT. Protein: CSVVNQANTEAFF. This chain connects TRBV29-1 to TRBJ1-1, with D hard to call. Germline V gives CDR1 SQVTM, CDR2 ANQGSEA. The V end lost 4 bases, the J end lost 1 base, and 10 bases lay between the germline ends. CDR3 length: 13 amino acids.

This clone occurred once. The chain recombines TRBV2 with TRBJ2-5; D is unresolved. This CDR3 contains 14 residues. Trimming removed 2 bases from V and 0 bases from J, with 7 bases in between. The germline gives CDR1 SNHLY, CDR2 FYNNEI. The DNA of the CDR3 is TGTGCCAGCAGTGAACTAAGCGACCAAGAGACCCAGTACTTC. Its protein is CASSELSDQETQYF.

The chain employs TRBV19 and TRBJ2-1, with TRBD2 matching 9 bases. The CDR3 consists of 13 residues. Germline CDR1 is LNHDA and CDR2 is SQIVND (reference sequence). The trim removed 6 bases at V and 8 bases at J, leaving 5 bases unmatched. CDR3 bases: TGTGCCAGTAGCCCGGGACTAGCCGATGAGCAGTTCTTC. Its translation is CASSPGLADEQFF.

The chain uses TRBV3-1 (or the pseudogene TRBV3-2) and TRBJ1-3, with D maybe TRBD1 (5 bases). This CDR3 has 16 amino acids. Germline CDR1 is LGHDT and CDR2 is YNNKEL (reference sequence). V was clipped by 0 bases and J by 0 bases, with 9 bases between them. DNA for the CDR3: TGTGCCAGCAGCCAAGATTGGGGCTTCTCTGGAAACACCATATATTTT. Translation: CASSQDWGFSGNTIYF.

In DNA, the CDR3 is TGCGCCAGCAGCCTGCAGGGGGCAGTTAATGAAAAACTGTTTTTT. This gives the protein CASSLQGAVNEKLFF. The chain uses TRBV5-1 and TRBJ1-4; 8 positions agree with TRBD1. From germline, CDR1 is SGHRS and CDR2 YFSETQ. The J segment lost 4 bases and the V segment lost 4 bases, leaving 6 bases of the junction unmatched. There are 15 residues in the CDR3.